The sequence of this T cell receptor beta chain was determined in a study of brain T cells in children with intractable seizures (TCRdb year 2021). Broadly, across the study: As a first screen for immune gene transcripts, resected brain tissue from 40 to 60 pediatric epilepsy surgery cases was run on a NanoString immunology panel. Among the approximately 12 selected surgery cases, eight also had pre-surgery blood sequenced, leaving four with brain tissue only.

Comments on this clone: Its antigen is currently not known. Per-base quality was not reported, and no clone a single base away is much larger than it.

TCR beta chain sequences were generated from genomic DNA using the immunoSEQ assay. Concerning the study's data processing: CDR3 sequences that did not begin with the conserved framework cysteine at position 104 were removed manually. To get clonality, the normalized Shannon's Diversity Index was subtracted from one, giving values from 0 (maximal diversity) to 1 (oligoclonal). Chi-squared comparison-of-proportions tests assessed whether the same CDR3 differed in frequency between samples, such as brain versus blood. Public clonotypes were found through immuneACCESS searches, while the VDJdb browser was used to judge similarity to known antiviral clonotypes. What TCRdb holds here is the immuneACCESS table cut down to in-frame rearrangements. Part of the clones is not present; checked against another copy, under half of the missing clones reflect an unresolved V gene, and the others are unexplained. V, J and clone size were drawn from that table, and D and trimming were deduced from the DNA. This sample comprises a few hundred thousand clones, 93% of them detected only once. Around 6% of the sample is in the top ten clones.

The research as a whole found: The patients' HCMV serostatus was not known, and viral specificity was inferred solely from CDR3 sequence similarity. Because pre- and post-surgery blood were sequenced to different depths, clones absent from the pre-surgery sample may reflect undersampling.

CDR3 length: 16 amino acids, cysteine to phenylalanine. Of all the DNA, just the CDR3 is kept, 48 bases in frame from base 1. In the germline V gene, CDR1 corresponds to SGHTS and CDR2 to YDEGEE. V sheds 2 bases and J sheds 0 bases, leaving 13 bases between their ends. What this sample's time point label stands for: blood from clinic visit 5 months post-surgery; TSC patient then seizure free. The surgery cases that showed the highest brain T cell transcript signatures were chosen for TCR beta chain sequencing of brain tissue, and of blood when it was available. Before surgery, patients had received at least one anti-epileptic drug. The TCR-sequenced patients were children whose drug-resistant epilepsy was caused by tuberous sclerosis complex, focal cortical dysplasia, Rasmussen encephalitis or hemimegalencephaly. The Monarch genomic DNA purification kit was used to extract bulk genomic DNA from unsorted brain tissue and from whole blood.

The receptor comes from a boy under three years old with tuberous sclerosis and intractable seizures. The chain is made from TRBV5-8 and TRBJ2-3, and perhaps TRBD1 as D gene, on 5 matching bases. The starting material was peripheral blood, obtained around 5 months after surgery. The DNA sequence reads TGTGCCAGCAGCTTTGGGGCTAGAGCTAGCACAGATACGCAGTATTTT. This yields the protein CASSFGARASTDTQYF.